What follows are 3 T cell receptor beta chains derived from one specimen sequenced in a study of T cell repertoires in cytomegalovirus infection. TCRdb redid the calling of the reads with MiXCR, one entry per CDR3 protein. The sample yields 300,000 to 400,000 distinct CDR3 sequences, 25% to 35% seen once. The antigens of these receptors remain unknown. The specimen was cultured PBMCs, collected from culture after CMV antigen stimulation. All receptors come from a human donor in good health (CMV status not recorded). Some clones in this sample may be carry-over from other donors' samples.

This clonotype appeared a single time. The J gene is TRBJ2-3, the V gene TRBV7-2; 11 positions match TRBD2. V was clipped by 1 base and J by 3 bases; unmatched bases: 6. Germline V gene sequence: CDR1 SGHTA, CDR2 FQGNSA. The CDR3 has 17 residues. The CDR3 loop is CASSLDVAGGLTDTQYF. In DNA, the CDR3 is TGTGCCAGCAGCTTAGACGTAGCGGGGGGGCTTACAGATACGCAGTATTTT.

V and J are TRBV19 and TRBJ1-2; tentatively, D is TRBD1 (6 bases). CDR1 and CDR2 (germline): LNHDA, SQIVND (reference sequence). V gave up 8 bases and J gave up 2 bases, with 15 bases separating them. CDR3 length equals 14 residues. As DNA, the CDR3 is TGTGCCAGTGCTCTGGGACACACAAACTATGGCTACACCTTC. Protein sequence: CASALGHTNYGYTF.

V usage is TRBV19 and J usage is TRBJ2-1; TRBD2 agrees at 7 bases. The CDR3 has 14 amino acids. Trimming took 7 bases from V and 5 from J; bases not matched to a gene: 8. Germline V gives CDR1 LNHDA, CDR2 SQIVND (reference sequence). DNA of the CDR3: TGTGCCAGTAAAACCCTAGCGGAGCACAATGAGCAGTTCTTC. As protein: CASKTLAEHNEQFF.